This is a list of T cell receptor beta chains from one sample in a study of T-cell reconstitution after alpha-beta-depleted transplantation in children. MiXCR, run by TCRdb on the PCR reads, gives a single entry per CDR3 protein. The sample includes 200,000 to 250,000 distinct CDR3 sequences, about 8.2% of them seen just once. Specimen: PBMCs, mostly from graft donor cells, collected 360 days after TCRalphabeta/CD19-depleted stem cell transplant. Source of these receptors: a male patient aged 2 to 9 who had a stem cell transplant for acute myeloid leukemia, so the T cells may come from the graft donor. Both conserved end residues are part of each CDR3. A D gene is named only where the DNA matches it firmly. A row's size may be missing; if present it is once, few, many or a size class.

NA	TRBJ1-2	TRBV19	NA	CASSILQGRDYGYTF	TGTGCCAGTAGTATCCTTCAGGGAAGAGACTATGGCTACACCTTC
NA	TRBJ2-3	TRBV7-9	few	CASSFRSDGPPPDTQYF	TGTGCCAGCAGCTTTAGGTCGGACGGCCCACCACCAGATACGCAGTATTTT
NA	TRBJ2-7	TRBV7-2	many	CASSLRPGSTIHYEQYF	TGTGCCAGCAGCTTACGGCCAGGGTCAACTATACACTACGAGCAGTACTTC
NA	TRBJ2-1	TRBV6-1	NA	CASSELGGSDEQFF	TGTGCCAGCAGTGAATTGGGGGGCTCAGATGAGCAGTTCTTC
TRBD2	TRBJ2-1	TRBV6-5	many	CASSSPGLAGYDYNEQFF	TGTGCCAGCAGTTCTCCGGGACTAGCGGGCTACGACTACAATGAGCAGTTCTTC
NA	TRBJ2-5	TRBV5-1	few	CASSLADHGSSTKTQYF	TGCGCCAGCAGCTTGGCAGATCACGGTTCTTCGACGAAGACCCAGTACTTC
NA	TRBJ1-2	TRBV19	NA	CASREGRYGYTF	TGTGCCAGTAGAGAGGGCCGCTATGGCTACACCTTC
TRBD1	TRBJ1-2	TRBV5-1	NA	CASSLSDRGLTGGYTF	TGCGCCAGCAGCCTTTCGGACAGGGGGCTTACAGGTGGCTACACCTTC
TRBD2	TRBJ2-3	TRBV9	many	CASSVFPRTSGITDTQYF	TGTGCCAGCAGCGTTTTCCCCCGGACTAGCGGCATCACAGATACGCAGTATTTT
NA	TRBJ1-5	TRBV7-2	NA	CASSLRQGPSNQPQHF	TGTGCCAGCAGCTTGAGGCAGGGGCCAAGCAATCAGCCCCAGCATTTT
NA	TRBJ2-4	TRBV12-3/TRBV12-4	many	CASSLAGTLNIQYF	TGTGCCAGCAGTCTGGCCGGGACACTAAACATTCAGTACTTC
TRBD2	TRBJ2-1	TRBV2	few	CASSPTGTSGMKFF	TGTGCCAGCAGCCCTACCGGGACTAGCGGGATGAAGTTCTTC
NA	TRBJ2-3	TRBV20-1	few	CSARGEDTQYF	TGCAGTGCTAGAGGGGAGGATACGCAGTATTTT
NA	TRBJ1-1	TRBV29-1	many	CSVELLGVKTEAFF	TGCAGCGTTGAATTACTTGGGGTAAAGACTGAAGCTTTCTTT
TRBD1	TRBJ2-3	TRBV7-9	NA	CVSSLQGTDTQYF	TGTGTCAGCAGCCTACAGGGGACAGATACGCAGTATTTT
NA	TRBJ2-5	TRBV20-1	few	CSARDRKTQYF	TGCAGTGCTAGAGACCGAAAGACCCAGTACTTC
TRBD1	TRBJ1-1	TRBV14	NA	CASSQGDRGRGMNTEAFF	TGTGCCAGCAGCCAAGGTGACAGGGGAAGGGGCATGAACACTGAAGCTTTCTTT
NA	TRBJ2-7	TRBV12-3/TRBV12-4	NA	CASRRGLEQYF	TGTGCCAGCAGGCGAGGACTTGAGCAGTACTTC
NA	TRBJ1-4	TRBV12-3/TRBV12-4	many	CASSSQGPTNEKLFF	TGTGCCAGCAGTTCTCAGGGGCCAACTAATGAAAAACTGTTTTTT
TRBD1	TRBJ2-2	TRBV29-1	many	CSARTGHSGELFF	TGCAGCGCCCGGACAGGACACTCCGGGGAGCTGTTTTTT
TRBD2	TRBJ2-1	TRBV20-1	many	CSARGLAGDEQFF	TGCAGTGCTAGAGGACTAGCGGGAGACGAGCAGTTCTTC
TRBD1	TRBJ1-1	TRBV12-3/TRBV12-4	many	CASSPDREVIEAFF	TGTGCCAGCAGCCCCGACAGGGAAGTGATTGAAGCTTTCTTT
TRBD1	TRBJ1-2	TRBV5-4	few	CASSHWLGQGLRGYTF	TGTGCCAGCAGCCACTGGCTGGGACAGGGTTTGCGTGGCTACACCTTC
NA	TRBJ2-3	TRBV3-1	many	CASSQGPDTQYF	TGTGCCAGCAGCCAAGGGCCAGATACGCAGTATTTT
TRBD1	TRBJ2-1	TRBV20-1	NA	CSALFQGANSYNEQFF	TGCAGTGCTCTATTCCAGGGGGCCAATTCCTACAATGAGCAGTTCTTC
NA	TRBJ2-4	TRBV21-1	few	CASSKERGRGPHIQYF	TGTGCCAGCAGCAAAGAACGAGGCAGGGGCCCCCACATTCAGTACTTC
TRBD2	TRBJ2-1	TRBV10-2	many	CASSEILAGANEQFF	TGCGCCAGCAGTGAGATCCTAGCGGGAGCTAATGAGCAGTTCTTC
TRBD2	TRBJ2-3	TRBV5-6	NA	CASSWGASGEWGTDTQYF	TGTGCCAGCAGCTGGGGGGCTAGCGGGGAGTGGGGCACAGATACGCAGTATTTT
TRBD2	TRBJ2-3	TRBV14	few	CASSQVAVAGGGTDTQYF	TGTGCCAGCAGCCAAGTTGCGGTAGCGGGAGGAGGCACAGATACGCAGTATTTT
NA	TRBJ2-1	TRBV20-1	once	CSARTANEQFF	TGCAGTGCTCGGACCGCGAATGAGCAGTTCTTC
NA	TRBJ2-1	TRBV18	NA	CASSPVTVEYNEQFF	TGTGCCAGCTCACCGGTCACAGTCGAATACAATGAGCAGTTCTTC
TRBD1	TRBJ1-2	TRBV10-3	NA	CAISRDRGLNYGYTF	TGTGCCATCAGCCGGGACAGGGGGTTGAACTATGGCTACACCTTC
NA	TRBJ1-1	TRBV29-1	few	CSVEVFGGRVIWSEAFF	TGCAGCGTTGAGGTATTTGGGGGGCGCGTGATATGGTCTGAAGCTTTCTTT
TRBD1	TRBJ1-5	TRBV12-3/TRBV12-4	many	CASSSRQGAGQPQHF	TGTGCCAGCAGTTCCCGACAGGGGGCTGGTCAGCCCCAGCATTTT
NA	TRBJ2-3	TRBV20-1	many	CSVRGVTSTDTQYF	TGCAGTGTCCGGGGAGTAACTAGCACAGATACGCAGTATTTT
NA	TRBJ2-1	TRBV29-1	NA	CSVHGYGSSHNEQFF	TGCAGCGTTCATGGGTACGGGAGCTCCCACAATGAGCAGTTCTTC
NA	TRBJ2-7	TRBV9	many	CASSVRRGTEEQYF	TGTGCCAGCAGTGTCCGACGGGGGACGGAGGAGCAGTACTTC
TRBD2	TRBJ2-1	TRBV29-1	NA	CSVEASGRAVEQFF	TGCAGCGTTGAGGCTAGCGGGAGGGCGGTTGAGCAGTTCTTC
NA	TRBJ1-5	TRBV27	NA	CASSPRLTGNSNQPQHF	TGTGCCAGCAGTCCGCGACTAACGGGTAATAGCAATCAGCCCCAGCATTTT
NA	TRBJ2-5	TRBV27	medium-sized	CASSYSYRPLETQYF	TGTGCCAGCAGTTACAGTTACAGGCCATTAGAGACCCAGTACTTC
NA	TRBJ2-7	TRBV7-6	few	CASSLTAAYEQYF	TGTGCCAGCAGCCTTACCGCCGCCTACGAGCAGTACTTC
TRBD2	TRBJ2-2	TRBV7-6	NA	CASSTPSGTGELFF	TGTGCCAGCAGCACCCCTAGCGGCACCGGGGAGCTGTTTTTT
NA	TRBJ2-1	TRBV19	NA	CASSIDSRFGNNEQFF	TGTGCCAGTAGTATAGATAGTCGCTTTGGGAACAATGAGCAGTTCTTC
NA	TRBJ2-1	TRBV18	NA	CASSQTRDEQFF	TGTGCCAGCTCGCAGACCCGGGATGAGCAGTTCTTC
NA	TRBJ2-3	TRBV5-1	NA	CASRFGRIDTQYF	TGCGCCAGCAGATTCGGACGGATAGATACGCAGTATTTT
NA	TRBJ1-5	TRBV12-3/TRBV12-4	many	CASSAGFSNQPQHF	TGTGCCAGCAGCGCAGGGTTTAGCAATCAGCCCCAGCATTTT
TRBD2	TRBJ2-1	TRBV12-3/TRBV12-4	many	CASSQTSGRSYNEQFF	TGTGCCAGCAGCCAGACTAGCGGTCGGAGCTACAATGAGCAGTTCTTC
NA	TRBJ2-3	TRBV5-1	many	CASSLVSDTQYF	TGTGCCAGCAGCTTGGTATCAGATACGCAGTATTTT
NA	TRBJ1-6	TRBV12-3/TRBV12-4	few	CASSRSGDNSPLHF	TGTGCCAGCAGTAGGTCAGGGGATAATTCACCCCTCCACTTT
NA	TRBJ2-5	TRBV20-1	NA	CSAKMGILWGTQYF	TGCAGTGCTAAGATGGGCATCCTTTGGGGGACCCAGTACTTC
TRBD1	TRBJ2-2	TRBV4-3	few	CASSRDRNTGELFF	TGCGCCAGCAGCCGGGACAGAAACACCGGGGAGCTGTTTTTT
NA	TRBJ1-5	TRBV7-8	few	CASSSNSRRGQPQHF	TGTGCCAGCAGCTCGAACAGTCGGCGTGGTCAGCCCCAGCATTTT
NA	TRBJ2-1	TRBV4-2	many	CASSAGTDNEQFF	TGTGCCAGCAGCGCAGGTACGGACAATGAGCAGTTCTTC
TRBD1	TRBJ2-5	TRBV27	NA	CASTLTGGREETQYF	TGTGCCAGCACCCTTACAGGGGGTCGAGAAGAGACCCAGTACTTC
NA	TRBJ1-2	TRBV12-3/TRBV12-4	many	CASRYLANYGYTF	TGTGCCAGCAGATATCTAGCTAACTATGGCTACACCTTC
NA	TRBJ2-3	TRBV7-2	many	CASSLGGRASTDTQYF	TGTGCCAGCAGCTTAGGGGGCAGGGCTAGCACAGATACGCAGTATTTT
NA	TRBJ2-7	TRBV20-1	many	CSASLPDYEQYF	TGCAGTGCTAGCTTACCTGACTACGAGCAGTACTTC
TRBD2	TRBJ2-1	TRBV10-3	NA	CAIRDFVAGGKNEQFF	TGTGCCATCAGGGACTTTGTAGCGGGGGGGAAAAATGAGCAGTTCTTC
TRBD1	TRBJ2-7	TRBV6-5	many	CASSPRDRRFVEQYF	TGTGCCAGCAGCCCGCGGGACAGGAGGTTTGTGGAGCAGTACTTC
TRBD1	TRBJ2-5	TRBV9	NA	CASSVGDRTGQETQYF	TGTGCCAGCAGCGTAGGTGACCGGACAGGGCAAGAGACCCAGTACTTC